The following is a TCR beta chain sequence with its context. Its matching antigen is unknown. The authors sequenced TCR beta from blood CD8+ and CD4+ T cells. FACS was used to enrich TEMRA cells, whereas the CD8+ and CD4+ T cells were obtained by negative isolation. The data derive from a study of CD8 T cells in Susac syndrome. Study results and caveats: By the study's own acknowledgment, its TCR sequencing and HLA analysis included relatively few individuals.

The CDR3 has 12 residues. The ends were cut back, 3 bases at V and 6 bases at J, with 6 bases in the middle. Per germline, CDR1 MNHEY and CDR2 SMNVEV (reference sequence). The authors reverse transcribed roughly 0.5 to 1 ug RNA with random hexamers. It was immunoSEQ multiplex PCR that amplified TCR beta CDR3 across 54 Vbeta and 13 Jbeta. TCRdb re-called the immunoSEQ multiplex PCR reads with MiXCR, one entry per CDR3 protein. The sample carries about 64,000 distinct CDR3 sequences, roughly 94% recorded once. The rearrangement uses TRBV27 and TRBJ1-5; tentative D call: TRBD1 (5 bases). This TCR was recovered from a human donor with multiple sclerosis. The source material was CD8+ T cells from PBMCs. The CDR3 is CASSFGGQPQHF. CDR3 nucleotide sequence: TGTGCCAGCAGTTTTGGGGGTCAGCCCCAGCATTTT.